The present T cell receptor (beta chain) was sequenced within a study of blood T cells in healthy people across ages. In the study overall: Roughly one uniquely barcoded beta molecule per two T cells was captured.

Germline V gene sequence: CDR1 SGDLS, CDR2 YYNGEE. CDR3 size: 17 residues. Researchers collected about 9.7 milliliters of peripheral blood from every single donor. For the second PCR, which ran for roughly 6 to 11 cycles, a sample-barcoded 5' primer and a J-beta primer mix were used. The template-switch adaptor was a 5' adaptor with 12 random nucleotides. It tagged each cDNA molecule. Using its own MiXCR run on the 5' RACE reads, TCRdb lists one record per CDR3 protein. Of around 990,000 distinct CDR3 sequences detected, roughly two fifths appear once; the ten largest clones hold around 13%. This TCR was recovered from a young man in good health. This chain uses TRBV9 with TRBJ2-1, with no clear D. The DNA end lines up better with TRBJ2-7; the J call may be wrong. The sequenced material came from blood. CDR3 in amino acids: CASSPPLTRSSYNEQYF. DNA for the CDR3: TGTGCCAGCAGCCCCCCCCTTACACGGAGCTCCTACAATGAGCAGTACTTC.